Shown below are 15 T cell receptor beta chains from a single sample sequenced in a study of T cell repertoires in cytomegalovirus infection. TCRdb reprocessed the reads with MiXCR, giving one entry per CDR3 protein. The profile covers approximately 910,000 distinct CDR3 sequences, with around a third appearing a single time and around 15% taken by the ten largest. Their specific antigens are unknown. The sequencing here drew on cultured CD8+ T cells from PBMCs, taken from culture after CMV antigen stimulation. The source of these receptors is a human donor in good health (CMV status not recorded). Some clones in this sample may be carry-over from other donors' samples.

This clonotype was recorded a few times. The CDR3 DNA is TGTGCCAGCAGCCAGGGGAAGGGGGAGCAGTTCTTC. Amino acid sequence: CASSQGKGEQFF. V is TRBV4-2 and J is TRBJ2-1; perhaps TRBD1 as D (5 bases). CDR1 is LGHNA, CDR2 YNFKEQ, per germline. The V end was cut by 3 bases, the J end by 10 bases, with 10 bases between. The CDR3 totals 12 residues.

This clonotype was detected only a few times. This chain connects TRBV12-5 to TRBJ1-5, with TRBD1 matching 9 bases. Germline V gene sequence: CDR1 LGHNT, CDR2 FRNRAP. V lost 5 bases to trimming and J lost 7 bases; unmatched junction nucleotides: 6. CDR3 length equals 14 residues. CDR3 amino acids: CASGHRDRAQPQHF. The CDR3 DNA reads as TGTGCTAGTGGTCACAGGGACAGGGCCCAGCCCCAGCATTTT. The entire variable domain, with the rest obtained from reference TRBV12-5 and TRBJ1-5, is as follows: DARVTQTPRHKVTEMGQEVTMRCQPILGHNTVFWYRQTMMQGLELLAYFRNRAPLDDSGMPKDRFSAEMPDATLATLKIQPSEPRDSAVYFCASGHRDRAQPQHFGDGTRLSIL.

This clonotype has ten or more counts. The chain combines TRBV7-2 with TRBJ1-6; the match to TRBD1 covers 8 bases. V lost 5 bases, J lost 14 bases, and 14 bases stayed unmatched. The CDR3 consists of 15 residues. The germline CDR1 and CDR2 sequences are SGHTA and FQGNSA. The CDR3 is CASSPGDRILRALHF. CDR3 nucleotide sequence: TGTGCCAGCAGCCCCGGGGACAGGATCCTTAGGGCCCTCCACTTT.

The chain has TRBV2 and TRBJ1-5; D is perhaps TRBD1 (5 bases). Germline V gene data show CDR1 as SNHLY and CDR2 as FYNNEI. The V end lost 6 bases, the J end lost 1 base, and 13 bases lay between the germline ends. This CDR3 contains 15 residues. CDR3 nucleotides: TGTGCCAGCAGGGTGGGACGGACGAGCAATCAGCCCCAGCATTTT. Amino acids: CASRVGRTSNQPQHF.

This clonotype was detected a few times. The genes are TRBV5-1 and TRBJ2-3; the match to TRBD2 covers 9 bases. V lost 3 bases, J lost 4 bases, and 3 bases stayed unmatched. There are 14 residues in the CDR3. Germline CDR1 and CDR2: SGHRS and YFSETQ. The DNA for the CDR3 is TGCGCCAGCAGCTGGGGACTAGCACCAGATACGCAGTATTTT. Translating gives CASSWGLAPDTQYF. The whole variable domain, remainder taken from reference TRBV5-1 and TRBJ2-3, is KAGVTQTPRYLIKTRGQQVTLSCSPISGHRSVSWYQQTPGQGLQFLFEYFSETQRNKGNFPGRFSGRQFSNSRSEMNVSTLELGDSALYLCASSWGLAPDTQYFGPGTRLTVL.

This clonotype was recorded a few times. V gene TRBV7-3 combines with J gene TRBJ2-7; D perhaps matches TRBD1 (6 bases). V lost 5 bases, J lost 4 bases, and 12 bases lay in between. This CDR3 contains 13 residues. Germline CDR1 SGHTA, CDR2 FQGTGA. The CDR3 sequence: CASSQGPGYEQYV. The CDR3 nucleotides are TGTGCCAGCAGCCAGGGGCCAGGTTACGAGCAGTACGTC.

This clonotype was recorded a few times. V and J are TRBV4-1 and TRBJ2-1; D remains ambiguous. The CDR3 is made up of 15 amino acids. V was trimmed by 1 base and J by 1 base, leaving 8 bases between them. Per germline, CDR1 MGHRA and CDR2 YSYEKL. The DNA for the CDR3 is TGCGCCAGCAGCCAAGGGGAACAGTCCTACAATGAGCAGTTCTTC. Translated, it gives CASSQGEQSYNEQFF.

The gene calls are TRBV5-4 and TRBJ2-5, with TRBD1 identical over 8 bases. Germline trimming cut 0 bases from V and 2 bases from J; bases unmatched to any gene: 6. CDR3 length equals 16 residues. CDR1 is SGHNT, CDR2 YYREEE, per germline (reference sequence). CDR3 coding DNA: TGTGCCAGCAGCTTGGCGCGGGGACAGGTTCAAGAGACCCAGTACTTC. Translated, it gives CASSLARGQVQETQYF.

This rearrangement joins TRBV19 to TRBJ1-1, with D perhaps TRBD1 (6 bases). Trimming stripped 1 base from V and 4 bases from J, with 7 bases between. From germline, CDR1 is LNHDA and CDR2 SQIVND (reference sequence). This CDR3 region has 13 residues. CDR3 region: CASSIARGTEAFF. The CDR3 bases are TGTGCCAGTAGTATAGCCAGGGGCACTGAAGCTTTCTTT.

V gene TRBV13 combines with J gene TRBJ1-2; 9 bases are a match to TRBD1. With V trimmed by 5 bases and J by 2 bases, 6 bases remained unmatched. Germline V gives CDR1 PRHDT, CDR2 FYEKMQ (reference sequence). The CDR3 runs to 15 residues. In nucleotides, the CDR3 is TGTGCCAGCAGCCACTGGGACAGGGCGAACTATGGCTACACCTTC. The encoded protein is CASSHWDRANYGYTF.

The chain is built from TRBV6-5 and TRBJ2-5, with D hard to call. The CDR3 spans 14 residues. From germline, CDR1 is MNHEY and CDR2 SVGAGI. Trimming removed 2 bases at V and 0 bases at J, with 7 bases between. The CDR3 coding sequence is TGTGCCAGCAGTTACACGATGTACCAAGAGACCCAGTACTTC. Translated, it gives CASSYTMYQETQYF.

The gene calls are TRBV14 and TRBJ2-2; D unresolved. V was clipped by 1 base and J by 1 base, with 10 bases between them. The CDR3 extends over 16 amino acids. CDR1 is SGHDN and CDR2 is FVKESK in the germline V gene. The CDR3 nucleotides are TGTGCCAGCAGCCAAGCTGAACGAGTGAACACCGGGGAGCTGTTTTTT. Its protein product is CASSQAERVNTGELFF.

This clonotype turned up a few times. V is TRBV5-4 and J is TRBJ2-3, with 8 bases fitting TRBD1. This CDR3 region has 15 residues. Germline-derived CDR1 and CDR2 are SGHNT and YYREEE (reference sequence). The V segment lost 4 bases and the J segment 4 bases; nucleotides outside the gene matches: 8. In DNA, the CDR3 is TGTGCCAGCAGCATGACAGGGGATTTTTCAGATACGCAGTATTTT. Its translation: CASSMTGDFSDTQYF.

This clonotype was seen at least ten times. CDR3 sequence: CASSEAPSGTGSYEQYV. The DNA for the CDR3 is TGTGCCAGCAGTGAAGCCCCATCCGGGACAGGGTCCTACGAGCAGTACGTC. The genes are TRBV6-1 and TRBJ2-7; 9 bases line up with TRBD1. Per germline, CDR1 MNHNS and CDR2 SASEGT. This CDR3 spans 17 amino acids. V lost 0 bases and J lost 1; bases outside the gene matches: 7.

This clonotype was observed a few times. DNA of the CDR3: TGTGCCAGCAGCTTAGGTGTACAGACCTCCTACGAGCAGTACGTC. This translates into CASSLGVQTSYEQYV. This sequence joins TRBV11-2 and TRBJ2-7; no definite D call. Trimming took off 1 base at V and 0 bases at J, with 10 bases between the two ends. This CDR3 contains 15 residues. The V gene's germline CDR1 is SGHAT and CDR2 FQNNGV.